This TCR beta chain was sequenced in a study of cytomegalovirus exposure and HLA in healthy donors. Comments on this clone: Its antigen is unknown.

The V gene end was trimmed by 4 bases and the J gene end by 8 bases; junction bases not matched to a gene: 20. The CDR3 extends over 18 amino acids. Germline CDR1 SGHRS, CDR2 YFSETQ. Study-level points and caveats: Researchers had no immune exposure information except CMV serostatus available.

60 Vbeta and 13 Jbeta primers were used in PCR. The repertoire was sequenced with immunoSEQ multiplex PCR; TCRdb's copy has only in-frame clones and lacks some. Found here are 150,000 or so clones; the top ten clones hold under 2%. The specimen was PBMCs. The chain employs TRBV5-1 and TRBJ2-1; 8 bases match TRBD2. The TCR originated in a woman in her 50s in good health and CMV-seronegative. The CDR3 DNA reads TGCGCCAGCAGCCCGAGGGGTATAGCGGGGCCCCTGGGGGATGAGCAGTTCTTC. Translated, it gives CASSPRGIAGPLGDEQFF.